The T cell receptor (beta chain) under discussion was sequenced for a study of blood T cell repertoires in COVID-19. Study overall: Acute-phase and convalescent COVID-19 samples originated in the United States, Italy and Spain. PBMCs, B-cell-depleted T cells, or T cells provided the cDNA or gDNA that made up the material.

Original analysis: Researchers report that nucleated cell counts were estimated from reference gene primer amplification. The protocol was immunoSEQ multiplex PCR, while the TCRdb copy is restricted to in-frame clones and leaves out a portion. The DNA was the basis for D and trimming; V, J and clone size are from that table. The data show 170,000 or so clones, around 79% seen once. The V gene's germline CDR1 is LNHDA and CDR2 SQIVND (reference sequence). Trimming cost V 7 bases and J 7 bases; bases outside gene matches: 6. CDR3 size: 14 residues. Sequences were obtained from peripheral blood. The chain has TRBV19 and TRBJ2-1, with 11 bases matching TRBD2. This clonotype was obtained from a woman in her 70s with acute or convalescent COVID-19. CDR3 sequence: CASKRGLAGNEQFF. The CDR3, as DNA: TGTGCCAGTAAAAGAGGACTAGCGGGTAATGAGCAGTTCTTC.